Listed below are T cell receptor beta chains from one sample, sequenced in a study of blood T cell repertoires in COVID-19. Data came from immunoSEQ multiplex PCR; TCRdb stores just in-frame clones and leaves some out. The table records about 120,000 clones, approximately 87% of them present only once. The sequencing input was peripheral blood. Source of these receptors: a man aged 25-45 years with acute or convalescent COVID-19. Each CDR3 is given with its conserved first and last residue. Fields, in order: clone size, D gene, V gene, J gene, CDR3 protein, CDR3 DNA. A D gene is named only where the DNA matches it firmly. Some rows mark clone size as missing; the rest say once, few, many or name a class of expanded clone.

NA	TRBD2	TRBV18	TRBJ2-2	CASSLRDYPVPGELFF	TGTGCCAGCTCGCTCCGGGACTACCCCGTCCCCGGGGAGCTGTTTTTT
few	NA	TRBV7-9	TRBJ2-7	CASSLDQGRHEQYF	TGTGCCAGCAGCTTAGATCAGGGTCGGCACGAGCAGTACTTC
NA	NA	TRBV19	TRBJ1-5	CASSLLDNNQPQHF	TGTGCCAGTAGTCTATTGGACAACAATCAGCCCCAGCATTTT
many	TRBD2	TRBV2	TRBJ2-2	CASGLAGATGELFF	TGTGCCAGCGGACTAGCGGGAGCCACCGGGGAGCTGTTTTTT
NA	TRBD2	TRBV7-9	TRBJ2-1	CASWRGAFDNEQFF	TGTGCCAGCTGGCGGGGGGCTTTCGACAATGAGCAGTTCTTC
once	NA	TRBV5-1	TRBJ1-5	CASSLGGSTGLEPQHF	TGCGCCAGCAGCTTGGGTGGCAGCACTGGGCTGGAGCCCCAGCATTTT
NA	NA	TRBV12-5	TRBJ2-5	CASGLGALQGIQETQYF	TGTGCTAGTGGTTTGGGGGCCCTACAGGGCATACAAGAGACCCAGTACTTC
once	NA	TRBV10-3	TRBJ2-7	CAISDGGGGAYEQYF	TGTGCCATCAGTGATGGAGGTGGTGGGGCCTACGAGCAGTACTTC
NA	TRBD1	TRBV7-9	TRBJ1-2	CASSFAGGSYGYTF	TGTGCCAGCAGCTTCGCAGGGGGGAGCTATGGCTACACCTTC
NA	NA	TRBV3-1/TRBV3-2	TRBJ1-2	CASSQGTGGGYGYTF	TGTGCCAGCAGCCAAGGAACGGGGGGCGGGTATGGCTACACCTTC
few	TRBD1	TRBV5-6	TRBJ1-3	CASSLTGRENTIYF	TGTGCCAGCAGCCTGACAGGGCGGGAAAACACCATATATTTT
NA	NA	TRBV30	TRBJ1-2	CAWSHPFLNYGYTF	TGTGCCTGGAGCCACCCATTTCTAAACTATGGCTACACCTTC
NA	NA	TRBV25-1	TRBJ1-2	CASRAGDYGYTF	TGTGCCAGCAGGGCAGGGGACTATGGCTACACCTTC
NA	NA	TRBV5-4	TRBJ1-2	CASSSRLGYTF	TGTGCCAGCAGCTCTCGCCTAGGCTACACCTTC
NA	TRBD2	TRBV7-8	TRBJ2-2	CASSSLAGLDTGELFF	TGTGCCAGCAGCTCCTTAGCGGGGCTTGACACCGGGGAGCTGTTTTTT
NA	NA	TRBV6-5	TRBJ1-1	CASSRQMNTEAFF	TGTGCCAGCAGTAGACAAATGAACACTGAAGCTTTCTTT
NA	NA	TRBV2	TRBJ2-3	CASRLVSLETQYF	TGTGCCAGCAGACTGGTAAGCCTCGAGACGCAGTATTTT
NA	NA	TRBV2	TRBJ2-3	CASRLDRDTQYF	TGTGCCAGCAGGCTAGACAGAGATACGCAGTATTTT
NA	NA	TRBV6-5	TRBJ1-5	CASSYRQRDQPQHF	TGTGCCAGCAGTTATCGGCAGCGAGATCAGCCCCAGCATTTT
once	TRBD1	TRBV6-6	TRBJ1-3	CASSPGQGGNTIYF	TGTGCCAGCAGCCCCGGACAGGGAGGAAACACCATATATTTT
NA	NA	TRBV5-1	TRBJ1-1	CASSFKGDTEAFF	TGCGCCAGCAGCTTTAAGGGGGACACTGAAGCTTTCTTT
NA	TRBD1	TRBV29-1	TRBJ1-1	CSVGSGTAGTEAFF	TGCAGCGTTGGATCCGGGACAGCGGGCACTGAAGCTTTCTTT